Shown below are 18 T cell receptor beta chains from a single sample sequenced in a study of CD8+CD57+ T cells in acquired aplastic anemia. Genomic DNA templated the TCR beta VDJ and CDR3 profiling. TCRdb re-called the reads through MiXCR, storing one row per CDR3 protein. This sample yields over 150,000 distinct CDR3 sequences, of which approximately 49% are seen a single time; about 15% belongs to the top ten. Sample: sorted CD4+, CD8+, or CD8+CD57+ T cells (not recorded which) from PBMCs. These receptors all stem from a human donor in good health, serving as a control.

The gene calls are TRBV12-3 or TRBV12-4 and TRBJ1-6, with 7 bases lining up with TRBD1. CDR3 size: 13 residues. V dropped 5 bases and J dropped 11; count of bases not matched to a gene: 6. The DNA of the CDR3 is TGTGCCAGCAGTACCCGACAGGGAACACCCCTCCACTTT. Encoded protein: CASSTRQGTPLHF.

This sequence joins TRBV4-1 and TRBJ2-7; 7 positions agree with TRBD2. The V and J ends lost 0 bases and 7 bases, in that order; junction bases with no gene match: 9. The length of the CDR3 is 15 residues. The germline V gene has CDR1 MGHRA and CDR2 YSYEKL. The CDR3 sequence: CASSQDLGGEGEQYF. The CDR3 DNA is TGCGCCAGCAGCCAAGATTTGGGAGGGGAGGGAGAGCAGTACTTC.

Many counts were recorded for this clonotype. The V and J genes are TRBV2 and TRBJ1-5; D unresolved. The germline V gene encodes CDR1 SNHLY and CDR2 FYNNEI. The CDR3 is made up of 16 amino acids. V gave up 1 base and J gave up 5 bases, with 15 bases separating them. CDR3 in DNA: TGTGCCAGCAGTGAAGAGGCAGGTCAAGGCCATCAGCCCCAGCATTTT. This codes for CASSEEAGQGHQPQHF.

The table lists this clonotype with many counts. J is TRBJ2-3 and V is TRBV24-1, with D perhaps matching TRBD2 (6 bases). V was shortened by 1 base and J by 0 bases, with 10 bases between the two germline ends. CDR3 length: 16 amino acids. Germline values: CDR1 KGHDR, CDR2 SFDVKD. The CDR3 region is CATSDFHSGSTDTQYF. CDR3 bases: TGTGCCACCAGTGATTTTCATAGCGGAAGCACAGATACGCAGTATTTT.

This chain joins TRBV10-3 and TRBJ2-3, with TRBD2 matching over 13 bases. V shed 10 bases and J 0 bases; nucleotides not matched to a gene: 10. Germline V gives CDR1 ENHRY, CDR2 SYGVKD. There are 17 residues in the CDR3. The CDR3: CASSLGLAGASTDTQYF. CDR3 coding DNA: TGTGCCAGCAGCCTCGGACTAGCGGGGGCTAGCACAGATACGCAGTATTTT.

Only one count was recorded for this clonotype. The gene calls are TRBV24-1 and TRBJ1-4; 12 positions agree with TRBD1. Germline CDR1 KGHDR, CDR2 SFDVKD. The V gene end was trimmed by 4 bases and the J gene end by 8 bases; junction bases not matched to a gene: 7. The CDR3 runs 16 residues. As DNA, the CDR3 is TGTGCCACCAGTGACGGGACAGGGGGCGCGGTAGAAAAACTGTTTTTT. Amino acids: CATSDGTGGAVEKLFF.

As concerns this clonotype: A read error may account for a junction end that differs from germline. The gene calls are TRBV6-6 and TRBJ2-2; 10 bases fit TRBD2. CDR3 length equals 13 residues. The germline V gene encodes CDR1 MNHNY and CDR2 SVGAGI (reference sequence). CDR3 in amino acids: CAHGTSAPGEPFF. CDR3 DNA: TGTGCCCATGGGACTAGCGCCCCCGGGGAGCCGTTTTTT.

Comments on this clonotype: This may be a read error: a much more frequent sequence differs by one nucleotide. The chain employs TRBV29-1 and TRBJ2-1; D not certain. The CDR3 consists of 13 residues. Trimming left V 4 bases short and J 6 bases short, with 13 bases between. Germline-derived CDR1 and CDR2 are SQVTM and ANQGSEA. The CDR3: CSVVWRHLNEQFF. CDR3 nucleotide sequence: TGCAGCGTTGTGTGGCGGCACCTCAATGAGCAGTTCTTC.

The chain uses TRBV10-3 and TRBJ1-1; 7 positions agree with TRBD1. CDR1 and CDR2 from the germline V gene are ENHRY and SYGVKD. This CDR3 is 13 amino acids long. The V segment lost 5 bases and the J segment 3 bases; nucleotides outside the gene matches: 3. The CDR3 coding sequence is TGTGCCATCAGTTCCAGGGGGGACACTGAAGCTTTCTTT. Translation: CAISSRGDTEAFF.

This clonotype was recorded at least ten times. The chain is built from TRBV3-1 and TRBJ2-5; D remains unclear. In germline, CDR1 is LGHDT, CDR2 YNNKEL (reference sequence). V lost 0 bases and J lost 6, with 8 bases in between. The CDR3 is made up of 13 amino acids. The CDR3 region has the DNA TGTGCCAGCAGCCAAGATCCCGTTAAGACCCAGTACTTC. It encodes CASSQDPVKTQYF.

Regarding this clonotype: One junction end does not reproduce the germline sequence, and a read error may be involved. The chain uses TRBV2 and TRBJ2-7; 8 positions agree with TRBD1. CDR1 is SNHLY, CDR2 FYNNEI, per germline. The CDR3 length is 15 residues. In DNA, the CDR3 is TGTGCCAGCAGCGAAGGACAGGGTGGGACCTACGAGCAGTACTTC. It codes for CASSEGQGGTYEQYF.

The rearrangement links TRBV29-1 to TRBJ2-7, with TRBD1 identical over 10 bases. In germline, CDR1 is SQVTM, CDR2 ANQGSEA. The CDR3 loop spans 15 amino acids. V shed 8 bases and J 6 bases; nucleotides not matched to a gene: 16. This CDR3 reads CSPQPGQGLSVEQYV. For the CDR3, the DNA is TGCAGCCCTCAGCCGGGACAGGGGCTTTCGGTCGAGCAGTACGTC.

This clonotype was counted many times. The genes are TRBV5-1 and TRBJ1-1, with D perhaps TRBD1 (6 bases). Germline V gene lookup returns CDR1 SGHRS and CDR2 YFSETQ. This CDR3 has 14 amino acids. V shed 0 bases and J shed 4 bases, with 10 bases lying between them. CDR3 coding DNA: TGCGCCAGCAGCTTGGCCCCGGGGGCCACTGAAGCTTTCTTT. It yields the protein CASSLAPGATEAFF.

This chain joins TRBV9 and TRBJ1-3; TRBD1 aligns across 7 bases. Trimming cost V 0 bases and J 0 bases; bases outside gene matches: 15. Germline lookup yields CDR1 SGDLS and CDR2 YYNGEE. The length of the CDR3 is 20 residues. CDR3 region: CASSVVPNFAGTASGNTIYF. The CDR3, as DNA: TGTGCCAGCAGCGTAGTACCGAATTTTGCCGGGACAGCCTCTGGAAACACCATATATTTT.

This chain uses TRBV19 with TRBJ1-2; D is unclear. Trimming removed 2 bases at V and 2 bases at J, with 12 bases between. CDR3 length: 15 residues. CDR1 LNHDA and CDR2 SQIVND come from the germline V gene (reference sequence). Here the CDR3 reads CASSILGGSNYGYTF. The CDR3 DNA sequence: TGTGCCAGTAGTATACTAGGCGGATCAAACTATGGCTACACCTTC.

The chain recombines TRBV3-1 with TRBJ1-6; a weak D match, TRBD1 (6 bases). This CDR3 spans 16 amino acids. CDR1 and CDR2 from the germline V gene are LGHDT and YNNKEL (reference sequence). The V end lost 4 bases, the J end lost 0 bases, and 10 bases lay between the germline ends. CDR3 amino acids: CASSRTVSSYNSPLHF. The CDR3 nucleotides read TGTGCCAGCAGCCGGACAGTCAGCTCCTATAATTCACCCCTCCACTTT.

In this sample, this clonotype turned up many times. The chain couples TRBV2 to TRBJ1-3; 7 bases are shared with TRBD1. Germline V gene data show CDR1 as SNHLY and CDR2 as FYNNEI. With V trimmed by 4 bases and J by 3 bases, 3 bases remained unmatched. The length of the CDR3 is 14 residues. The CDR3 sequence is CASSGGTVGNTIYF. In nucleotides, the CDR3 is TGTGCCAGCAGTGGTGGGACAGTTGGAAACACCATATATTTT.

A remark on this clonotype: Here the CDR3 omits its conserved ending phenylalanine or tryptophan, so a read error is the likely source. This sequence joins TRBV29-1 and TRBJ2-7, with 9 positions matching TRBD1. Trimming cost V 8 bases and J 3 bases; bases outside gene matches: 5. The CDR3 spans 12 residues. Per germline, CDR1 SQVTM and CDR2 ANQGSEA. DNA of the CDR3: TGCAGCTTGTGGGGACAGGGCTACGAGCAGTACCTC. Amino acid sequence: CSLWGQGYEQYL.